The source of this T cell receptor (beta chain) is a study of CD8+CD57+ T cells in acquired aplastic anemia (dated by TCRdb to the late 2010s). Broadly, across the study: On average, sorted CD4+ and CD8+ cells yielded 3 to 4 ug of extracted DNA, with a range of roughly 0.18 to 27.4 ug. A CD8+CD57+ expansion meant a frequency higher than the mean frequency seen in healthy subjects. Overall study outcomes, separate from this receptor: Twenty-nine CD8+ CDR3 sequences were found in both patients and controls but appeared to be highly expressed in patients and within the immunodominant clones of the patients. No significant difference in CD8+ Simpson's diversity was found between patients and healthy controls (P=0.060).

The patients picked for sequencing were ones in whom flow cytometry had shown an expansion of CD8+CD57+ cells. Severe acquired aplastic anemia was diagnosed in all patients according to International Study of Aplastic Anemia and Agranulocytosis and Camitta criteria. No therapy had been received by the patients at the time of blood sampling. In the study, sorted CD4+ and CD8+ blood T cells from patients with severe aplastic anemia and from healthy subjects underwent deep sequencing of TCR repertoires. Patients were enrolled in the USA under clinicaltrials.gov protocols 00001620, 01623167, 00001397, 00071045, 00081523 and 00961064. Ficoll-Paque density gradient centrifugation was used to isolate peripheral blood mononuclear cells. Before DNA extraction, CD4+ and CD8+ T cells were sorted by FACS or by magnetic beads. The germline V gene supplies CDR1 SGHNT and CDR2 YENEEA. Spanning cysteine to phenylalanine, the CDR3 consists of 15 amino acids. Left in the record is the CDR3 DNA by itself, 45 bases read in frame from the first base.

Profiling of TCR beta VDJ combinations and CDR3 sequences used genomic DNA as the template. An Illumina HiSeq 2000 was used for TCR repertoire sequencing. The authors processed their data as follows. TRBV/TRBJ rearrangement plots, CDR3 size and DJ length profiles, and Simpson's diversity index were used to evaluate the repertoires. The most abundant DNA sequence in the deep sequencing data was defined as the immunodominant clone. CDR3 amino acid sequences were checked for sharing between subjects and were compared against published repertoires and the VDJdb database. TCRdb ran its own pipeline on the public reads, namely fastp trimming at Q25 and MiXCR clone calling, and kept in-frame beta chains. Each record represents a unique CDR3 protein, reported with the most common genes and DNA among its rows. The V and J calls shown here were made by TCRdb, not taken from the authors' results. The sample contains approximately 190,000 distinct CDR3 sequences, approximately 50% of them found a single time. The top ten clonotypes cover approximately 9.7% of the sample.

As regards this clonotype: The clone's antigen remains unknown. A much larger clone differs by one base, so this may be a read error.

The receptor comes from a human donor with aplastic anemia. The chain uses TRBV11-3 and TRBJ2-5, and TRBD1 aligns with 7 junction nucleotides. The sequenced material came from sorted CD4+, CD8+, or CD8+CD57+ T cells (not recorded which) from PBMCs. The CDR3 amino acid sequence is: CASGLHRGSQETQYF. The nucleotide sequence is given as TGTGCCAGCGGCTTACACAGGGGATCCCAAGAGACCCAGTACTTC.